The present T cell receptor (beta chain) was sequenced within a study of T cell responses to AZD1222 COVID-19 vaccine. Looking at the study overall: Pooling of second doses given at about 4 or about 12 weeks was done.

Study-wide points: White British people made up most donors, females outnumbered males, and clonal diversity was possibly underestimated. It was only a handful of AZD1222 recipients who were seropositive at baseline.

Repertoires were generated with immunoSEQ multiplex PCR, while TCRdb's copy carries only in-frame clones and drops some. The data contain 150,000 to 200,000 clones, roughly 92% of them singletons. With respect to this clone: Its antigen is unknown.

The material sequenced was peripheral blood, taken on day 0 of AZD1222 vaccination. The receptor was isolated from an adult in good health.

As DNA, the CDR3 is TGCGCCAGCAGCCAGGGACAGGGGGGAATGCAGCCCCAGCATTTT. It specifies CASSQGQGGMQPQHF. J is TRBJ1-5 and V is TRBV4-1; 11 bases are a match to TRBD1. The CDR3 contains 15 residues. V dropped 3 bases and J dropped 7; count of bases not matched to a gene: 5. Germline V CDR1 and CDR2: MGHRA, YSYEKL.